The subject of this entry is one T cell receptor beta chain. The junction shows a germline mismatch at one end, possibly a read error. Together with a sample-barcoded 5' primer, a J-beta primer mix was included in a second PCR lasting about 6 to 12 cycles. Every molecule of cDNA carried a tag from a template-switch adaptor with 12 random nucleotides. Per-sample output comprised a minimum of 2.5 million paired-end reads containing CDR3. TCRdb re-called the 5' RACE reads through MiXCR, storing one row per CDR3 protein. Here the sample spans under 2 million distinct CDR3 sequences, roughly 30% being singletons. This sample stems from a study of blood T cells in healthy people across ages. CDR1 and CDR2 from the germline V gene are DFQATT and SNEGSKA (reference sequence). The CDR3 runs to 12 residues.

What was sequenced was blood. The chain employs TRBV20-1 and TRBJ2-5; 7 bases align to TRBD1. This sequence was found in a woman aged 30 to 39 in good health. The CDR3 DNA is TGCAGTGCTAGCAGGGGGACAGAGGCCCAGTACTTC. Protein sequence: CSASRGTEAQYF.